What follows are 24 T cell receptor beta chains derived from one specimen sequenced in a study of shared clonotypes between healthy human individuals. Clones were sequenced by immunoSEQ multiplex PCR, and TCRdb holds only the in-frame ones, with some missing. Of roughly 2 million clones listed, approximately 95% were seen once; the top ten hold roughly 1%. Naive CD8 cells were CD45RO-negative, positively selected for CCR7, excluding terminally differentiated effector memory CD45RA+ cells. The sample consisted of naive CD8+ T cells sorted from blood. These receptors all come from a man between 18 and 29 years old in good health.

The chain recombines TRBV13 with TRBJ2-2; a weak D match, TRBD2 (6 bases). The ends were cut back, 6 bases at V and 2 bases at J, with 10 bases in the middle. CDR1 is PRHDT and CDR2 is FYEKMQ in the germline V gene (reference sequence). The CDR3 has 14 residues. In DNA form, the CDR3 reads TGTGCCAGCAGTACCGGACTAAACACCGGGGAGCTGTTTTTT. This translates into CASSTGLNTGELFF.

V usage is TRBV18 and J usage is TRBJ1-2; 8 positions agree with TRBD1. The CDR3 is made up of 14 amino acids. The ends lost 3 bases at V and 3 bases at J; junction bases unmatched: 3. Germline lookup yields CDR1 KGHSH and CDR2 LQKENI. As DNA, the CDR3 is TGTGCCAGCTCACCGCTGGGACAGGACTATGGCTACACCTTC. As protein: CASSPLGQDYGYTF.

This clone has only one observation. It is likely a read error, because the conserved phenylalanine at the end of the CDR3 is missing. V gene TRBV5-1 combines with J gene TRBJ2-7; 10 bases line up with TRBD2. This CDR3 spans 15 amino acids. Losses at the gene ends were 5 bases for V and 2 bases for J; bases not matched to a gene: 7. CDR1 and CDR2 (germline): SGHRS, YFSETQ. In nucleotides, the CDR3 is TGCGCCAGCAGTGCTCGAACTAGCGGGGCCTACGAGCAGTACTCC. This sequence encodes CASSARTSGAYEQYS.

The V gene is TRBV2, the J gene TRBJ2-7; D call uncertain. The CDR3 sequence is 11 residues long. Germline values: CDR1 SNHLY, CDR2 FYNNEI. V was shortened by 8 bases and J by 0 bases, with 5 bases between the two germline ends. CDR3 DNA: TGTGCCAGCGTTAGCTCCTACGAGCAGTACTTC. Protein: CASVSSYEQYF.

This clone was observed once. The chain uses TRBV11-2 and TRBJ2-1; D unclear. In germline, CDR1 is SGHAT, CDR2 FQNNGV. Deletions cut 4 bases from V and 10 bases from J, with 11 bases between. The CDR3 has 12 residues. The CDR3 sequence is CASSWGTKEQFF. The CDR3 region has the DNA TGTGCCAGCAGCTGGGGAACTAAGGAGCAGTTCTTC.

V usage is TRBV4-3 and J usage is TRBJ2-1, with 10 bases identical to TRBD2. J lost 14 bases, V lost 4 bases, and 11 bases had no gene match. This CDR3 has 14 amino acids. Germline V gene sequence: CDR1 LGHNA, CDR2 YSLEER. The CDR3 protein is CASSPFSGRAPEFF. The CDR3 DNA reads as TGCGCCAGCAGCCCTTTCAGCGGGAGGGCCCCGGAGTTCTTC.

This chain connects TRBV18 to TRBJ2-7; TRBD2 matches at 8 bases. Germline V CDR1 and CDR2: KGHSH, LQKENI. The CDR3 is made up of 14 amino acids. V gave up 2 bases and J gave up 11 bases; unmatched junction bases: 11. The CDR3 reads CASSPGPAGEGKYF. CDR3 DNA: TGTGCCAGCTCACCAGGGCCAGCGGGAGAGGGCAAGTACTTC.

The gene calls are TRBV28 and TRBJ2-2; TRBD2 agrees at 9 bases. J lost 7 bases, V lost 6 bases, and 3 bases had no gene match. The CDR3 consists of 13 residues. CDR1 is MDHEN, CDR2 SYDVKM, per germline. Here the CDR3 DNA reads TGTGCCAGCAGCGATAGCGGGGGCGGGGAGCTGTTTTTT. Protein sequence: CASSDSGGGELFF.

This chain uses TRBV6-6 with TRBJ2-7; 7 positions agree with TRBD2. This CDR3 comprises 14 residues. The ends lost 2 bases at V and 5 bases at J; junction bases unmatched: 6. CDR1 MNHNY and CDR2 SVGAGI come from the germline V gene (reference sequence). The CDR3 protein is CASSYGGSADEQYF. The CDR3 nucleotides read TGTGCCAGCAGTTACGGCGGGAGCGCCGACGAGCAGTACTTC.

This clone has a count of ten or more. Other DNA sequences in the same sample also yield this CDR3. This sequence joins TRBV29-1 and TRBJ1-1; tentative D call: TRBD1 (6 bases). V lost 7 bases and J 5 bases, leaving 14 bases between the germline ends. Germline V lookup: CDR1 SQVTM, CDR2 ANQGSEA. This CDR3 comprises 12 residues. CDR3 amino acids: CSATGGWTEAFF. CDR3 sequence (DNA): TGCAGCGCGACAGGTGGGTGGACTGAAGCTTTCTTT.

The chain combines TRBV5-8 with TRBJ1-2; D is undetermined. The germline V gene has CDR1 SGHTS and CDR2 YDEGEE. The CDR3 is made up of 14 amino acids. With 6 bases removed from V and 3 bases from J, the gap between germline ends came to 15 bases. The CDR3 here is CASMDVKRDYGYTF. In nucleotides, the CDR3 is TGTGCCAGCATGGACGTTAAGCGGGACTATGGCTACACCTTC.

The genes are TRBV11-1 and TRBJ2-5; 16 bases agree with TRBD2. The V gene end was trimmed by 5 bases and the J gene end by 0 bases; junction bases not matched to a gene: 6. Germline assignment: CDR1 SGHAT and CDR2 FQDESV (reference sequence). CDR3 length: 18 amino acids. In DNA, the CDR3 is TGTGCCAGCAGCAGAGGGACTAGCGGGGGGGCGTACCAAGAGACCCAGTACTTC. Its translation is CASSRGTSGGAYQETQYF.

The DNA of the CDR3 is TGTGCCAGCAGTGACAGGGGGCGCTGGGGCTCCTATAATTCACCCCTCCACTTT. Translating gives CASSDRGRWGSYNSPLHF. The chain recombines TRBV6-1 with TRBJ1-6; 8 nucleotides match TRBD1. After removal of 3 bases from V and 0 bases from J, the junction contained 7 bases not matched to a gene. This CDR3 has 18 residues. The germline V gene has CDR1 MNHNS and CDR2 SASEGT.

The chain carries TRBV6-1 and TRBJ1-5; TRBD1 matches at 7 bases. In germline, CDR1 is MNHNS, CDR2 SASEGT. The CDR3 covers 14 residues. Losses at the gene ends were 7 bases for V and 7 bases for J; bases not matched to a gene: 10. The CDR3 loop is CASTMTGMGQPQHF. In DNA, the CDR3 is TGTGCCAGCACCATGACAGGGATGGGCCAGCCCCAGCATTTT.

This clone was observed a single time. This chain uses TRBV2 with TRBJ2-7; 7 bases fit TRBD1. CDR3 length: 14 amino acids. J lost 6 bases, V lost 4 bases, and 9 bases had no gene match. Germline lookup yields CDR1 SNHLY and CDR2 FYNNEI. The DNA of the CDR3 is TGTGCCAGCAGTGCCGGTGGGACAGTAACCGAGCAGTACTTC. Amino acid sequence: CASSAGGTVTEQYF.

Details on this clone: The same CDR3 can be traced to other DNA sequences in this sample. The chain uses TRBV7-2 and TRBJ2-1; 11 positions agree with TRBD2. The germline V gene has CDR1 SGHTA and CDR2 FQGNSA. The junction had 9 bases not matched to a gene; V was cut back by 5 bases and J by 6 bases. This CDR3 has 16 amino acids. This CDR3 reads CASSLVPGLAVNEQFF. Here the CDR3 DNA reads TGTGCCAGCAGCCTCGTTCCGGGACTAGCGGTCAATGAGCAGTTCTTC.

This rearrangement joins TRBV6-1 to TRBJ1-2; TRBD1 aligns across 7 bases. CDR1 is MNHNS and CDR2 is SASEGT in the germline V gene. The CDR3 length is 18 residues. After removal of 4 bases from V and 0 bases from J, the junction contained 14 bases not matched to a gene. CDR3 sequence (DNA): TGTGCCAGCAGTGTAATTAACCGGGACAGATATCCTAACTATGGCTACACCTTC. Its translation is CASSVINRDRYPNYGYTF.

As DNA, the CDR3 is TGTGCCAGCAGCCCCTCGGACACCAGGGATCAGCCCCAGCATTTT. This sequence encodes CASSPSDTRDQPQHF. The chain combines TRBV7-9 with TRBJ1-5, with D possibly matching TRBD1 (5 bases). This CDR3 has 15 amino acids. Germline lookup yields CDR1 SEHNR and CDR2 FQNEAQ (reference sequence). V was clipped by 5 bases and J by 5 bases, with 16 bases between them.

V usage is TRBV7-6 and J usage is TRBJ2-5; no reliable D call. The CDR3 runs 14 residues. The V and J ends lost 6 bases and 3 bases respectively, with 14 bases between them. From germline, CDR1 is SGHVS and CDR2 FNYEAQ. CDR3 sequence reads: CASSLRSLEETQYF. The CDR3 coding sequence is TGTGCCAGCAGTCTTAGGTCACTGGAAGAGACCCAGTACTTC.

The chain has TRBV9 and TRBJ2-7; 8 nucleotides align to TRBD1. The CDR3 runs to 15 residues. Germline V gives CDR1 SGDLS, CDR2 YYNGEE. Trimming cost V 6 bases and J 2 bases; bases outside gene matches: 10. The CDR3 loop reads CASTRGTGLTYEQYF. The CDR3 nucleotides read TGTGCCAGCACAAGAGGGACAGGTCTGACCTACGAGCAGTACTTC.

The rearrangement joins TRBV28 to TRBJ2-3, with 7 bases aligning to TRBD1. After removal of 6 bases from V and 2 bases from J, the junction contained 11 bases not matched to a gene. The CDR3 is made up of 16 amino acids. Germline V lookup: CDR1 MDHEN, CDR2 SYDVKM. As DNA, the CDR3 is TGTGCCAGCAGCCAATTATTGGGACAGCCCACAGATACGCAGTATTTT. Translated, it gives CASSQLLGQPTDTQYF.

The V gene is TRBV5-1, the J gene TRBJ2-4; D unresolved. Trimming took 6 bases from V and 5 from J, leaving 15 bases between them. CDR1 is SGHRS and CDR2 is YFSETQ in the germline V gene. The CDR3 spans 14 residues. CDR3 sequence reads: CASTLGGVQNIQYF. The CDR3 nucleotides are TGCGCCAGCACCCTAGGTGGGGTTCAAAACATTCAGTACTTC.

This chain uses TRBV13 with TRBJ1-3, with a weak D call TRBD1 (6 bases). V lost 4 bases and J 0 bases, leaving 16 bases between the germline ends. Per germline, CDR1 PRHDT and CDR2 FYEKMQ (reference sequence). CDR3 length equals 17 residues. The CDR3 loop reads CASSSYWTEDSGNTIYF. The CDR3 DNA reads as TGTGCCAGCAGCTCGTATTGGACAGAAGACTCTGGAAACACCATATATTTT.

The chain joins TRBV5-8 to TRBJ2-7, with TRBD2 matching 7 bases. Germline loops: CDR1 SGHTS, CDR2 YDEGEE. V shed 4 bases, J shed 6 bases, and the junction held 4 bases outside the gene matches. The CDR3 is 12 residues long. The CDR3 spells CASSLPGGEQYF. CDR3 DNA: TGTGCCAGCAGCCTTCCGGGGGGCGAGCAGTACTTC. The entire variable domain, with the rest obtained from reference TRBV5-8 and TRBJ2-7, is as follows: EAGVTQSPTHLIKTRGQQATLRCSPISGHTSVYWYQQALGLGLQFLLWYDEGEERNRGNFPPRFSGRQFPNYSSELNVNALELEDSALYLCASSLPGGEQYFGPGTRLTVT.